The 18 T cell receptor beta chains in this list originate from one sample, sequenced in a study of blood T cells in healthy people across ages. The authors ran a second PCR of about 7 to 11 cycles using a sample-barcoded 5' primer and a J-beta primer mix. TCRdb re-called the 5' RACE reads with MiXCR, one entry per CDR3 protein. In the table there are 800,000 to 1,000,000 distinct CDR3 sequences, 40% to 60% of which are singletons. Sequenced sample: blood. Source of these receptors: a man aged 25 to 45 in good health.

This clonotype was observed once. The V gene is TRBV7-3, the J gene TRBJ2-4; D uncertain. The J call is doubtful: the DNA matches TRBJ2-7 better. This CDR3 is built from 13 residues. The germline V gene has CDR1 SGHTA and CDR2 FQGTGA. The CDR3 sequence: CASSRVGGYEQYF. DNA for the CDR3: TGTGCCAGCAGCCGCGTGGGCGGCTACGAGCAGTACTTC.

This clonotype was observed a few times. The V gene is TRBV24-1, the J gene TRBJ2-7, with D possibly called TRBD1 or TRBD2 (5 bases each). The DNA end lines up better with TRBJ2-5; the J call may be wrong. CDR3 length equals 13 residues. Germline-derived CDR1 and CDR2 are KGHDR and SFDVKD. CDR3 DNA: TGTGCCACTAGTCGAGGGGTAATGGAGACCCAGTACTTC. It yields the protein CATSRGVMETQYF.

This clonotype was observed at least ten times. CDR3 in DNA: TGTGCCAGCAGTGACGCATTAGTAGCGGGGGTCTCCAGCACAGATACGCAGTATTTT. Translation gives CASSDALVAGVSSTDTQYF. The rearrangement joins TRBV6-1 to TRBJ2-3, with TRBD2 matching over 9 bases. The length of the CDR3 is 19 residues. Germline V gene sequence: CDR1 MNHNS, CDR2 SASEGT. With 3 bases clipped from V and 0 bases from J, the junction kept 13 bases outside the gene matches.

This clonotype turned up a few times. The chain joins TRBV20-1 to TRBJ1-2; unclear D gene. The CDR3 is 14 amino acids. Trimming removed 1 base from V and 6 bases from J, with 15 bases in between. Germline V gene data show CDR1 as DFQATT and CDR2 as SNEGSKA (reference sequence). CDR3 in DNA: TGCAGTGCTAGAGTGCCCGATCAGGAGGATGGCTACACCTTC. It translates to CSARVPDQEDGYTF.

This chain joins TRBV20-1 and TRBJ1-2, with 9 bases that match TRBD1. V trimming: 4 bases; J trimming: 4 bases; junction bases outside the gene matches: 7. Germline assignment: CDR1 DFQATT and CDR2 SNEGSKA (reference sequence). The CDR3 spans 14 residues. The CDR3 DNA reads TGCAGTGCTACTCCGGGACAGGGACTCTATGGCTACACCTTC. Translating gives CSATPGQGLYGYTF.

This chain links TRBV2 with TRBJ2-1; the match to TRBD2 covers 13 bases. After removal of 3 bases from V and 5 bases from J, the junction contained 7 bases not matched to a gene. CDR3 size: 17 residues. Germline loops: CDR1 SNHLY, CDR2 FYNNEI. CDR3 residues: CASSEELAGGRDNEQFF. In DNA form, the CDR3 reads TGTGCCAGCAGTGAGGAACTAGCGGGGGGGAGAGACAATGAGCAGTTCTTC. The full variable domain, with the rest looked up from reference TRBV2 and TRBJ2-1, is EPEVTQTPSHQVTQMGQEVILRCVPISNHLYFYWYRQILGQKVEFLVSFYNNEISEKSEIFDDQFSVERPDGSNFTLKIRSTKLEDSAMYFCASSEELAGGRDNEQFFGPGTRLTVL.

This clonotype came up once. The genes are TRBV20-1 and TRBJ2-3, with 9 bases matching TRBD1. The CDR3 extends over 14 amino acids. J gave up 6 bases and V 3 bases, and 7 bases lay outside the gene matches. Germline lookup yields CDR1 DFQATT and CDR2 SNEGSKA (reference sequence). CDR3 nucleotide sequence: TGCAGTGCTAGGCCCGGACAGGGGATGGATACGCAGTATTTT. This translates into CSARPGQGMDTQYF.

In this sample, this clonotype turned up a few times. The chain uses TRBV4-3 and TRBJ2-6, with 7 positions matching TRBD1. The CDR3 sequence is 16 residues long. The J segment lost 2 bases and the V segment lost 3 bases, leaving 4 bases of the junction unmatched. Germline assignment: CDR1 LGHNA and CDR2 YSLEER. This chain's CDR3 is CASSQGDRAGANVLTF. The CDR3 coding sequence is TGCGCCAGCAGCCAGGGCGACAGGGCTGGGGCCAACGTCCTGACTTTC.

This clonotype has just one count. V gene TRBV5-1 combines with J gene TRBJ2-5; the D gene is possibly TRBD1 (6 bases). The end of the DNA aligns better with TRBJ2-7, so the J call may be wrong. CDR3 size: 13 residues. CDR1 SGHRS and CDR2 YFSETQ come from the germline V gene. In DNA form, the CDR3 reads TGCGCCAGCCACCGGGACACCAACGACGAGCAGTACTTC. Its protein product is CASHRDTNDEQYF.

The V and J genes are TRBV3-1 and TRBJ2-7; 13 bases match TRBD2. From germline, CDR1 is LGHDT and CDR2 YNNKEL (reference sequence). This CDR3 region has 14 residues. J gave up 12 bases and V 0 bases, and 5 bases lay outside the gene matches. The CDR3 DNA reads TGTGCCAGCAGCCAAGACACTAGCGGGGGGGCATCGTACTTC. Protein product: CASSQDTSGGASYF.

This sequence joins TRBV2 and TRBJ2-7, with 7 bases aligning to TRBD1. The V gene end was trimmed by 2 bases and the J gene end by 3 bases; junction bases not matched to a gene: 7. This CDR3 region has 15 residues. From germline, CDR1 is SNHLY and CDR2 FYNNEI. This chain's CDR3 is CASSEQPGGIYEQYF. The CDR3 DNA reads as TGTGCCAGCAGTGAACAACCAGGGGGTATCTACGAGCAGTACTTC.

This clonotype has a count of ten or more. The chain is built from TRBV12-3 or TRBV12-4 and TRBJ2-2; 11 bases agree with TRBD1. Losses at the gene ends were 5 bases for V and 3 bases for J; bases not matched to a gene: 5. This CDR3 region has 16 residues. The CDR3 here is CASSRGQGAYTGELFF. CDR3 sequence (DNA): TGTGCCAGCAGTCGAGGACAGGGGGCATACACCGGGGAGCTGTTTTTT.

This clonotype turned up a few times. The chain has TRBV28 and TRBJ2-5, with 11 bases lining up with TRBD2. CDR1 is MDHEN, CDR2 SYDVKM, per germline. Losses at the gene ends were 3 bases for V and 3 bases for J; bases not matched to a gene: 6. The CDR3 is 16 residues long. This CDR3 reads CASSFTSGGVKETQYF. The CDR3 DNA is TGTGCCAGCAGTTTCACTAGCGGGGGAGTGAAAGAGACCCAGTACTTC.

The chain carries TRBV20-1 and TRBJ2-5; the match to TRBD1 covers 8 bases. This CDR3 comprises 15 residues. After removal of 6 bases from V and 5 bases from J, the junction contained 14 bases not matched to a gene. The germline gives CDR1 DFQATT, CDR2 SNEGSKA (reference sequence). CDR3 DNA: TGCAGTGCACCCAGGGGGCAGGGGTGGAGCGAGACCCAGTACTTC. This encodes CSAPRGQGWSETQYF.

As regards this clonotype: With a much larger clone just one base away, this may be a read error. The chain couples TRBV20-1 to TRBJ2-3; 12 bases line up with TRBD2. The CDR3 has 14 amino acids. Germline assignment: CDR1 DFQATT and CDR2 SNEGSKA (reference sequence). The V and J ends lost 5 bases and 8 bases, in that order; junction bases with no gene match: 8. In DNA form, the CDR3 reads TGCAGTGCTCACCTAGCGGGGGGGCTAGGTACGCAGTATTTT. Its translation is CSAHLAGGLGTQYF.

The chain employs TRBV12-3 or TRBV12-4 and TRBJ1-2; D may be TRBD1 (5 bases). The CDR3 extends over 16 amino acids. Between the trimmed V and J ends, which lost 5 bases and 5 bases, there was a span of 21 bases. CDR3 DNA: TGTGCCAGCAGTCCTCGTCCCGGGACTGGTTCTTATGGCTACACCTTC. It yields the protein CASSPRPGTGSYGYTF.

Here the CDR3 reads CASSREGTEQFF. CDR3 nucleotides: TGTGCCAGCAGCCGGGAGGGTACTGAGCAGTTCTTC. V is TRBV12-3 or TRBV12-4 and J is TRBJ2-1; 8 nucleotides align to TRBD2. The CDR3 runs 12 residues. The junction had 4 bases not matched to a gene; V was cut back by 6 bases and J by 9 bases.

A word on this clonotype: A read error may explain this, as a much larger clone is one base away. In nucleotides, the CDR3 is TGTGCCATCAGAAGCACTAGCAGGGGGAGCACAGATACGCAGTATTTT. Protein product: CAIRSTSRGSTDTQYF. This chain uses TRBV10-3 with TRBJ2-3, with TRBD1 as a possible D gene (7 bases). With 6 bases removed from V and 0 bases from J, the gap between germline ends came to 16 bases. The germline V gene has CDR1 ENHRY and CDR2 SYGVKD. The length of the CDR3 is 16 residues.